This T cell receptor beta chain was observed in a study of blood T cell repertoires in COVID-19. V was pared by 3 bases and J by 4 bases, with 9 bases of the junction left unmatched. Germline values: CDR1 SGHTA, CDR2 FQGTGA. The CDR3 totals 16 residues. Original data processing: Nucleated cell counts were estimated from reference gene primer amplification. TCRdb keeps only in-frame clones here, not all; method: immunoSEQ multiplex PCR. The V and J calls and clone size come from that table; D and trimming were worked out from the DNA. Of 150,000 to 200,000 clones listed, approximately 90% were seen once; the top ten hold about 9.3%.

This TCR was recovered from a woman in her 70s with COVID-19, enrolled during active disease. The chain recombines TRBV7-3 with TRBJ1-2; 9 positions match TRBD1. Sequenced material: peripheral blood. The CDR3 sequence is CASSFTQGARVYGYTF. For the CDR3, the DNA is TGTGCCAGCAGCTTCACACAGGGGGCGCGAGTCTATGGCTACACCTTC.